This TCR beta chain originates from a study of OX40 agonist ivuxolimab in advanced cancers. Assay: immunoSEQ multiplex PCR; the TCRdb copy retains only in-frame clones and omits some. The profile shows 78,000 or so clones, 92% of them singletons. Sampling of blood occurred at baseline, cycle 4 day 1, and cycle 7 day 1. Trimming at V came to 4 bases and at J to 7 bases, leaving 9 bases not matched to a gene. This CDR3 comprises 16 residues. The germline V gene has CDR1 SGHVS and CDR2 FNYEAQ. The chain employs TRBV7-6 and TRBJ2-2; 10 bases align to TRBD1. The sample consisted of CD4+ or CD8+ T cells sorted from blood, taken in a trial of the OX40 agonist ivuxolimab. The TCR comes from an adult with an advanced solid tumor such as melanoma, head and neck, liver or kidney cancer. CDR3 protein: CASSWDRGWGHGELFF. CDR3 sequence (DNA): TGTGCCAGCAGCTGGGACAGGGGATGGGGGCACGGGGAGCTGTTTTTT.